This T cell receptor (beta chain) comes out of a study of cytomegalovirus exposure and HLA in healthy donors. Study summary: From donors who were HLA-typed, an early data release held 80 million to 95 million unique TCRs. Caucasian-associated ancestry cluster membership applied to around 76% of a few hundred genotyped donors. Study observations and caveats: A later analysis found that most CMV-associated TCR beta chains appeared HLA-restricted. In vitro, three CMV-associated chains proved specific for CMV antigens.

The ends were cut back, 3 bases at V and 5 bases at J, with 14 bases in the middle. The length of the CDR3 is 15 residues. CDR1 MDHEN and CDR2 SYDVKM come from the germline V gene. Regarding this clone: Its antigen is not identified.

The PCR ran on 60 Vbeta and 13 Jbeta primers. The repertoire was sequenced with immunoSEQ multiplex PCR; TCRdb's copy has only in-frame clones and lacks some. Of 160,000 or so clones listed, 86% are singletons. Input material: PBMCs. The receptor comes from a woman between 18 and 29 years old in good health and CMV-seronegative. The V gene is TRBV28, the J gene TRBJ2-1; perhaps TRBD2 as D (6 bases). CDR3 loop: CASSFRLTRDNEQFF. In DNA form, the CDR3 reads TGTGCCAGCAGTTTCCGTCTGACTAGGGACAATGAGCAGTTCTTC.